This passage covers 8 T cell receptor beta chains from one sample sequenced in a study of blood T cell repertoires in COVID-19. Libraries were prepared by immunoSEQ multiplex PCR; TCRdb keeps only in-frame clonotypes and omits some of them. Here the sample spans tens of thousands of clones, about 80% being singletons. Material for sequencing was peripheral blood. The origin of the receptors is a man aged 45-65 years with active or convalescent COVID-19.

V gene TRBV7-3 combines with J gene TRBJ1-1; D gene unclear. This CDR3 has 16 residues. Per germline, CDR1 SGHTA and CDR2 FQGTGA. With 2 bases removed from V and 9 bases from J, the gap between germline ends came to 22 bases. CDR3 region: CASSLSAWAHPAKAFF. CDR3 DNA: TGTGCCAGCAGCTTATCTGCATGGGCACACCCTGCAAAAGCTTTCTTT. Full variable domain (rest looked up from reference TRBV7-3 and TRBJ1-1): GAGVSQTPSNKVTEKGKYVELRCDPISGHTALYWYRQSLGQGPEFLIYFQGTGAADDSGLPNDRFFAVRPEGSVSTLKIQRTERGDSAVYLCASSLSAWAHPAKAFFGQGTRLTVV.

The genes are TRBV6-5 and TRBJ2-1; D is possibly TRBD1 (6 bases). V shed 4 bases and J shed 7 bases, with 8 bases lying between them. This CDR3 comprises 12 residues. The germline V gene encodes CDR1 MNHEY and CDR2 SVGAGI. The CDR3 DNA reads TGTGCCAGCAGTTTTGGACAGAATGAGCAGTTCTTC. This sequence encodes CASSFGQNEQFF.

Turning to this clone: An end of the junction does not agree with germline; a read error may underlie this. This chain joins TRBV4-1 and TRBJ2-3; D call uncertain. Germline CDR1 MGHRA, CDR2 YSYEKL. The CDR3 sequence is 19 residues long. The CDR3 DNA reads as TGCGCCAGCAGACAAGACGTAACGGCTAGTTCGACGTACACAGATACGCAGTATTTT. Its protein is CASRQDVTASSTYTDTQYF.

This clone has more than one count but fewer than ten. The rearrangement links TRBV6-5 to TRBJ1-1; maybe TRBD1 (5 bases). The V end lost 0 bases, the J end lost 3 bases, and 8 bases lay between the germline ends. Looked up from germline, CDR1 is MNHEY and CDR2 is SVGAGI. The length of the CDR3 is 14 residues. CDR3 sequence: CASSYSRGDTEAFF. Written as DNA, the CDR3 is TGTGCCAGCAGTTACTCGCGGGGGGACACTGAAGCTTTCTTT.

This CDR3 reads CASSEATGTGGEKLFF. CDR3 nucleotide sequence: TGTGCCAGCAGTGAAGCCACCGGGACAGGTGGTGAAAAACTGTTTTTT. The chain has TRBV6-1 and TRBJ1-4, with 8 bases aligning to TRBD1. CDR3 length: 16 residues. Germline assignment: CDR1 MNHNS and CDR2 SASEGT. Trimming at V came to 0 bases and at J to 7 bases, leaving 7 bases not matched to a gene.

The count of this clone is one. The gene calls are TRBV3-1 (or the pseudogene TRBV3-2) and TRBJ2-7; no clear D. V lost 0 bases, J lost 0 bases, and 9 bases lay in between. The CDR3 runs to 15 residues. CDR1 is LGHDT and CDR2 is YNNKEL in the germline V gene (reference sequence). Written as DNA, the CDR3 is TGTGCCAGCAGCCAAGACTCCTACCCCTCCTACGAGCAGTACTTC. Protein product: CASSQDSYPSYEQYF.

The gene calls are TRBV5-4 and TRBJ2-1, with 11 bases identical to TRBD2. The V gene end was trimmed by 7 bases and the J gene end by 4 bases; junction bases not matched to a gene: 4. The CDR3 covers 14 residues. From germline, CDR1 is SGHNT and CDR2 YYREEE (reference sequence). The CDR3 is CASGTSGGYNEQFF. CDR3 in DNA: TGTGCCAGCGGTACTAGCGGGGGATACAATGAGCAGTTCTTC. Using reference TRBV5-4 and TRBJ2-1 for the parts outside the CDR3, the full variable domain is ETGVTQSPTHLIKTRGQQVTLRCSSQSGHNTVSWYQQALGQGPQFIFQYYREEENGRGNFPPRFSGLQFPNYSSELNVNALELDDSALYLCASGTSGGYNEQFFGPGTRLTVL.

The chain recombines TRBV5-4 with TRBJ1-6, with D maybe TRBD1 (6 bases). The germline V and J ends were trimmed by 0 bases and 6 bases, with 10 bases remaining between them. Germline V gene data show CDR1 as SGHNT and CDR2 as YYREEE (reference sequence). The CDR3 totals 15 residues. CDR3 in amino acids: CASSLDRVGNSPLHF. The CDR3 nucleotides are TGTGCCAGCAGCTTGGACAGGGTGGGTAATTCACCCCTCCACTTT. The complete variable domain, with remaining parts taken from reference TRBV5-4 and TRBJ1-6, reads ETGVTQSPTHLIKTRGQQVTLRCSSQSGHNTVSWYQQALGQGPQFIFQYYREEENGRGNFPPRFSGLQFPNYSSELNVNALELDDSALYLCASSLDRVGNSPLHFGNGTRLTVT.